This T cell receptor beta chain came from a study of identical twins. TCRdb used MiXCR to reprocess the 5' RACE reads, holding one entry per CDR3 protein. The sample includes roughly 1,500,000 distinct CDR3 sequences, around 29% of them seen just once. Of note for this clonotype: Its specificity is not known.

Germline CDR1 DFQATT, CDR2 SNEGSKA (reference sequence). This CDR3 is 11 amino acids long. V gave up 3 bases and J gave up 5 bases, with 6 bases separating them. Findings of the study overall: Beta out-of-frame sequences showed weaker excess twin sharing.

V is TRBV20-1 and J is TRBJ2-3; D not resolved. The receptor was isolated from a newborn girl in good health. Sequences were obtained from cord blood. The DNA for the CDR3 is TGCAGTGCTAGGCCCGAAGATACGCAGTATTTT. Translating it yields CSARPEDTQYF.